Following are 11 T cell receptor beta chains from one sample sequenced in a study of cytomegalovirus exposure and HLA in healthy donors. With 60 Vbeta and 13 Jbeta primers, the PCR was carried out. Libraries were prepared by immunoSEQ multiplex PCR; TCRdb keeps only in-frame clonotypes and omits some of them. In the table there are 150,000 or so clones, roughly four fifths of which are singletons. Sequencing was performed on PBMCs. All receptors derive from a man aged 50 or older in good health and CMV-seropositive.

The chain has TRBV5-1 and TRBJ1-6; TRBD1 agrees at 7 bases. Germline CDR1 is SGHRS and CDR2 is YFSETQ. V dropped 4 bases and J dropped 10; count of bases not matched to a gene: 8. The length of the CDR3 is 14 residues. The CDR3 region has the DNA TGCGCCAGCAGCATACAGGGGAGTCAATCACCCCTCCACTTT. It yields the protein CASSIQGSQSPLHF.

The gene calls are TRBV11-2 and TRBJ2-1; 8 bases agree with TRBD1. Germline V lookup: CDR1 SGHAT, CDR2 FQNNGV. CDR3 length equals 13 residues. The V gene end was trimmed by 7 bases and the J gene end by 8 bases; junction bases not matched to a gene: 7. The CDR3 spells CASTPTGGHEQFF. CDR3 bases: TGTGCCAGCACCCCTACAGGGGGGCATGAGCAGTTCTTC. The full variable domain, rest sourced from reference TRBV11-2 and TRBJ2-1, is EAGVAQSPRYKIIEKRQSVAFWCNPISGHATLYWYQQILGQGPKLLIQFQNNGVVDDSQLPKDRFSAERLKGVDSTLKIQPAKLEDSAVYLCASTPTGGHEQFFGPGTRLTVL.

This clone was picked up a small number of times. The genes are TRBV6-1 and TRBJ1-4; 8 bases agree with TRBD1. Per germline, CDR1 MNHNS and CDR2 SASEGT. The V gene end was trimmed by 2 bases and the J gene end by 16 bases; junction bases not matched to a gene: 15. The CDR3 runs 15 residues. The CDR3, as DNA: TGTGCCAGCAGTGAATGGTCGGGGACAGGAATAGCCCAGTTTTTT. Protein sequence: CASSEWSGTGIAQFF.

This clone was observed a handful of times. The chain joins TRBV10-3 to TRBJ2-5; 9 positions match TRBD1. The ends lost 6 bases at V and 5 bases at J; junction bases unmatched: 4. Germline values: CDR1 ENHRY, CDR2 SYGVKD. This CDR3 has 13 residues. CDR3 DNA: TGTGCCATCAGGGGACAGGGAGGCGAGACCCAGTACTTC. It encodes CAIRGQGGETQYF.

The rearrangement links TRBV11-2 to TRBJ2-5; the D gene is possibly TRBD1 (7 bases). The CDR3 is 14 residues long. CDR1 is SGHAT and CDR2 is FQNNGV in the germline V gene. Trimming stripped 4 bases from V and 4 bases from J, with 13 bases between. CDR3 sequence reads: CASSYRGGGETQYF. The CDR3 region has the DNA TGTGCCAGCAGCTACAGGGGAGGTGGAGAGACCCAGTACTTC. Variable domain in full (rest from reference TRBV11-2 and TRBJ2-5): EAGVAQSPRYKIIEKRQSVAFWCNPISGHATLYWYQQILGQGPKLLIQFQNNGVVDDSQLPKDRFSAERLKGVDSTLKIQPAKLEDSAVYLCASSYRGGGETQYFGPGTRLLVL.

This chain joins TRBV10-3 and TRBJ1-5; D perhaps matches TRBD1 (6 bases). The CDR3 has 14 amino acids. CDR1 and CDR2 (germline): ENHRY, SYGVKD. Trimming pared 2 bases from V and 4 bases from J, leaving 9 bases between. The CDR3 spells CAISERTDNQPQHF. In DNA, the CDR3 is TGTGCCATCAGTGAGAGGACAGATAATCAGCCCCAGCATTTT.

This clone came up once. V usage is TRBV6-5 and J usage is TRBJ2-3; TRBD2 matches 8 bases. This CDR3 is built from 15 residues. The J segment lost 5 bases and the V segment lost 3 bases, leaving 7 bases of the junction unmatched. The germline CDR1 and CDR2 sequences are MNHEY and SVGAGI. The CDR3 reads CASSYGRGGGDTQYF. The CDR3 DNA reads as TGTGCCAGCAGTTATGGTCGGGGGGGAGGAGATACGCAGTATTTT.

This rearrangement joins TRBV4-1 to TRBJ2-7; tentative D call: TRBD2 (5 bases). This CDR3 region has 15 residues. The V gene lost 3 bases and the J gene lost 9 bases, with 21 bases spanning the gap. CDR1 and CDR2 from the germline V gene are MGHRA and YSYEKL. DNA for the CDR3: TGCGCCAGCAGCCAGGGGAAATCAAACTACGGGGTGCAGTACTTC. Encoded protein: CASSQGKSNYGVQYF.

The rearrangement uses TRBV7-6 and TRBJ2-3, with TRBD1 matching 8 bases. V lost 5 bases, J lost 3 bases, and 4 bases stayed unmatched. CDR3 length: 14 residues. Germline values: CDR1 SGHVS, CDR2 FNYEAQ. The CDR3 nucleotides are TGTGCCAGCAGCAAACGGACAGGGACAGATACGCAGTATTTT. Protein sequence: CASSKRTGTDTQYF.

This chain links TRBV18 with TRBJ2-5, with D perhaps TRBD1 (6 bases). CDR3 size: 15 residues. V gave up 6 bases and J gave up 5 bases, with 19 bases separating them. Per the germline V gene, CDR1 is KGHSH and CDR2 is LQKENI. CDR3 sequence: CASSSRDRLGETQYF. Written as DNA, the CDR3 is TGTGCCAGCTCCTCCCGTGACAGGCTGGGGGAGACCCAGTACTTC. Combining the CDR3 with reference TRBV18 and TRBJ2-5 gives the whole variable domain NAGVMQNPRHLVRRRGQEARLRCSPMKGHSHVYWYRQLPEEGLKFMVYLQKENIIDESGMPKERFSAEFPKEGPSILRIQQVVRGDSAAYFCASSSRDRLGETQYFGPGTRLLVL.

The chain carries TRBV14 and TRBJ2-5; the match to TRBD2 covers 9 bases. This CDR3 has 15 residues. CDR1 is SGHDN, CDR2 FVKESK, per germline. Trimming took 0 bases from V and 4 from J; bases not matched to a gene: 3. The CDR3 DNA is TGTGCCAGCAGCCAAGAAGCGGGGGGCCGAGAGACCCAGTACTTC. It specifies CASSQEAGGRETQYF.